This T cell receptor (beta chain) came from a study of shared clonotypes between healthy human individuals (TCRdb year 2020). Regarding the complete study: Two women and a few men aged 18 to 49 years were included in the cohort. Each donor's leukapheresis produced roughly between about 0.8 and 8.9 billion PBMCs. For each donor, CD4 naive and CD4 memory were each run on three plates, CD8 naive on two plates, and CD8 memory on one plate. Blood TCR repertoires of roughly 5 healthy adults were deeply sequenced to estimate repertoire size and the extent of clonotype sharing between individuals. Libraries were prepared and TCR repertoires were sequenced by different laboratories using diverse techniques, in order to increase sequencing depth and limit assay-specific biases.

The donors were healthy, HIV-negative adults with no recently reported acute infections or vaccinations. Only Caucasian adults living in Nashville, Tennessee, USA were represented among the donors. Magnetic negative selection was used to enrich CD4+ T cells, after which naive cells were positively selected on CD45RA and the negative fraction became the memory subset. After blood collection by leukapheresis, PBMCs were isolated using Ficoll-Histopaque density gradient centrifugation and then cryopreserved in the vapor phase of liquid nitrogen. Purity and quantity of every magnetically sorted T cell population were checked by analytical flow cytometry. From each sorted fraction, genomic DNA was isolated and quantified by UV absorbance on a Nanodrop 2000c. As concerns this clone: It has no known antigen specificity. No quality values exist for individual bases; no much larger clone is one base distant.

The study at large found these results: Compared with non-shared clonotypes, clonotypes shared by all four sorted-subset donors had higher generation probabilities. Sampling was restricted to blood, and TCR repertoires in tissue are likely to differ from TCR repertoires in blood. Pairwise subsampling led to the expectation that sequencing depth would affect the degree of clonotype sharing among donors. Estimated clonotype richness was generally larger for naive than for memory subsets. Incomplete sequencing was indicated by rarefaction of sorted-subset datasets, despite the large sequencing depth. The small number of donors limited the genetic and exposure-history diversity represented. Across a handful of donors, around 5% of naive CD4, 3.5% of naive CD8, 2% to 2.5% of memory CD4, and over 0.35% of memory CD8 clonotypes were shared.

Using the deep immunoSEQ assay, TCR CDR3 regions were amplified from genomic DNA by multiplex PCR. For each cell subset, the extracted genomic DNA was distributed evenly across all wells of several immunoSEQ 96-well plates, and each plate served as one replicate. Each replicate PCR for sorted subsets received around 0.2 ug genomic DNA, equal to 30,000 or so T cell genomes. Purified libraries were quantified with a Qubit 3.0 fluorometer, sized on a Bioanalyzer 2100, and re-quantified with the KAPA Library Quantification kit. Every immunoSEQ 96-well plate was sequenced on a separate single-read 150-cycle Illumina NextSeq 550 flow cell. The study's processing was this. Because the immunoSEQ output held only junctional sequences and lacked quality scores, the filtering could not match the filtering applied to full-length reads. Sequences were annotated with PyIR, a Python wrapper for IgBLAST v1.9, using IMGT germline references to assign V/J genes and CDR3. Reads were filtered out if the reads had weak V/J assignments (E-value above 1e-6), no CDR3, stop codons, out-of-frame junctions, or ambiguous translated residues. V3J clonotypes were defined as sequences sharing an identical inferred V gene, J gene, and CDR3 amino acid sequence. The percentage overlap between two repertoires was calculated by dividing the number of shared unique clonotypes by the size of the smaller repertoire. Three approaches were used to assess repertoire richness: RTK rarefaction, the Chao1 estimator, and Recon v2.1 estimates of unobserved clonotypes. Generation probabilities for all TCRbeta clonotypes obtained by the gDNA method from a handful of donors were computed using OLGA. TCRdb's version of the immuneACCESS table is confined to in-frame rearrangements and falls short of the full clone set. An unresolved V gene accounts for under half of the shortfall where checked; the remainder is of unknown origin. V, J and clone size were drawn from that table, and D and trimming were deduced from the DNA. In this sample the table shows approximately 620,000 clones, about 97% of which occur a single time. The top ten constitute 0.055% to 0.07% of the sample.

This TCR came from a woman in her 30s in good health. Source material: naive CD4+ T cells sorted from blood. According to the study, the label for this sample's cell subset or site signals: CD45RA+ positively selected.

The CDR3: CASSRISYEQYF. At the DNA level, the sequence is TGTGCCAGCAGTCGAATCTCCTACGAGCAGTACTTC. This receptor chain uses TRBV14 and TRBJ2-7; the D gene lacks a confident call. The CDR3 starts with the cysteine, ends with the phenylalanine, and has 12 residues. The DNA shown is the 36-base CDR3, in frame from base 1. The CDR1 and CDR2 encoded by the germline V gene are SGHDN and FVKESK. The trim is 6 bases for V and 0 bases for J, with a gap of 6 bases between the germline ends.